The 3 T cell receptor beta chains listed next were all sequenced from one sample in a study of response to subunit inactivated influenza vaccine. TCRdb re-derived calls from the RT-PCR reads in MiXCR, one entry per CDR3 protein. The sample contains fewer than 750,000 distinct CDR3 sequences, approximately 15% of which appear only once. The specimen comprised PBMCs from blood, sampled roughly 13 days after vaccination. These TCRs come from a man aged 50 to 59 who received an inactivated influenza vaccine.

This clonotype occurred a few times. The chain recombines TRBV5-1 with TRBJ2-5; D is ambiguous. The ends were cut back, 3 bases at V and 5 bases at J, with 8 bases in the middle. This CDR3 has 12 residues. The germline CDR1 and CDR2 sequences are SGHRS and YFSETQ. The CDR3 is CASSSSWETQYF. The CDR3 DNA reads TGCGCCAGCAGCTCCAGCTGGGAGACCCAGTACTTC.

There are a few counts of this clonotype. The J gene is TRBJ2-2, the V gene TRBV4-3; 8 nucleotides align to TRBD1. The CDR3 totals 16 residues. Losses at the gene ends were 4 bases for V and 4 bases for J; bases not matched to a gene: 8. Germline V gene sequence: CDR1 LGHNA, CDR2 YSLEER. Here the CDR3 reads CASSRDRTGTTGELFF. CDR3 bases: TGCGCCAGCAGCCGCGACCGGACAGGGACCACCGGGGAGCTGTTTTTT.

This chain connects TRBV10-3 to TRBJ2-3; D assignment may be TRBD1 or TRBD2 (5 bases each). This CDR3 region has 15 residues. CDR1 is ENHRY, CDR2 SYGVKD, per germline. V lost 3 bases and J lost 6, with 16 bases in between. The CDR3, as DNA: TGTGCCATCAGTGAACCCCATGGGGGATCGGATACGCAGTATTTT. Its translation is CAISEPHGGSDTQYF.